This T cell receptor beta chain was recorded in a study of T cells in localized non-small cell lung cancer. This CDR3 contains 14 residues. Germline V gene sequence: CDR1 SGHTA, CDR2 FQGNSA. V was trimmed by 5 bases and J by 7 bases, leaving 16 bases between them. Study findings and constraints: It was uninvolved adjacent lung that showed the highest T cell clonality, exceeding tumor.

Of note for this clone: What it binds is unknown.

Assay: immunoSEQ multiplex PCR; the TCRdb copy retains only in-frame clones and omits some. Of some 16,000 clones in the sample, 85% were seen once. The TCR sequence derives from an older male donor with stage I lung adenocarcinoma. The sequencing here drew on peripheral blood, taken before any cancer treatment. V and J are TRBV7-2 and TRBJ2-3; a weak D match, TRBD2 (7 bases). The CDR3 coding sequence is TGTGCCAGCAGCGTTGGGGGGGGCATAAATACGCAGTATTTT. Amino acid sequence: CASSVGGGINTQYF.